The next 30 T cell receptor beta chains were all read from a single sample in a study of T cell responses to AZD1222 COVID-19 vaccine. Profiling relied on immunoSEQ multiplex PCR, and the TCRdb table lists in-frame clones only, not all of them. The repertoire has 250,000 to 300,000 clones, almost 95% of them found once; the top ten carry roughly 0.51%. Sequenced here: peripheral blood, sampled 28 days after the second AZD1222 dose. Receptor source: an adult who received the AZD1222 COVID-19 vaccine.

The rearrangement joins TRBV28 to TRBJ2-7, with D tentatively TRBD2 (5 bases). Trimming cost V 3 bases and J 0 bases, with 12 bases left between them. CDR1 MDHEN and CDR2 SYDVKM come from the germline V gene. This CDR3 has 15 amino acids. CDR3 in amino acids: CASSFSGGGSYEQYF. The CDR3 DNA is TGTGCCAGCAGTTTTTCTGGCGGAGGCTCCTACGAGCAGTACTTC.

The rearrangement uses TRBV28 and TRBJ2-1; 7 bases align to TRBD1. The CDR3 sequence is 16 residues long. From germline, CDR1 is MDHEN and CDR2 SYDVKM. V was clipped by 5 bases and J by 7 bases; unmatched bases: 14. CDR3 sequence: CASSIRTGGRRNEQFF. CDR3 sequence (DNA): TGTGCCAGCAGTATCCGGACAGGCGGGCGTAGAAATGAGCAGTTCTTC.

The rearrangement uses TRBV7-9 and TRBJ1-6, with 8 bases identical to TRBD1. The V gene end was trimmed by 5 bases and the J gene end by 9 bases; junction bases not matched to a gene: 9. Germline V CDR1 and CDR2: SEHNR, FQNEAQ (reference sequence). The CDR3 totals 15 residues. The CDR3 loop reads CASSVSGGAGSPLHF. CDR3 nucleotides: TGTGCCAGCAGCGTTTCAGGGGGCGCGGGTTCACCCCTCCACTTT.

A few counts support this clone. The CDR3 protein is CASSLAQGSSYGYTF. As DNA, the CDR3 is TGTGCCAGCAGCTTGGCGCAGGGTAGCAGCTATGGCTACACCTTC. V usage is TRBV5-5 and J usage is TRBJ1-2; a possible D gene is TRBD1 (5 bases). Germline V gene data show CDR1 as SGHKS and CDR2 as YYEKEE (reference sequence). The CDR3 has 15 residues. The V and J ends lost 0 bases and 4 bases respectively, with 13 bases between them.

This chain connects TRBV3-1 (or the pseudogene TRBV3-2) to TRBJ2-7, with a tentative D call TRBD1 (5 bases). V lost 3 bases, J lost 2 bases, and 11 bases lay in between. The CDR3 spans 14 residues. CDR1 and CDR2 (germline): LGHDT, YNNKEL (reference sequence). CDR3 amino acids: CASSQAQGTYEQYF. CDR3 DNA: TGTGCCAGCAGCCAGGCCCAGGGAACCTACGAGCAGTACTTC.

The chain recombines TRBV13 with TRBJ1-1; D perhaps matches TRBD1 (5 bases). The germline V gene encodes CDR1 PRHDT and CDR2 FYEKMQ (reference sequence). V lost 5 bases and J lost 5, with 15 bases in between. This CDR3 is built from 14 residues. The CDR3 DNA is TGTGCCAGCAGCCTGGGGGGAGCCGGGACTGAAGCTTTCTTT. Its translation is CASSLGGAGTEAFF.

The chain carries TRBV6-2 or TRBV6-3 and TRBJ2-5; TRBD1 matches at 10 bases. J gave up 5 bases and V 5 bases, and 11 bases lay outside the gene matches. The germline gives CDR1 MNHEY, CDR2 SVGEGT. The CDR3 length is 16 residues. CDR3 DNA: TGTGCCAGCAGTCGACCCCCGGGACAGGGGTGGGAGACCCAGTACTTC. This sequence encodes CASSRPPGQGWETQYF.

The rearrangement uses TRBV13 and TRBJ2-7; the D is unclear. Trimming left V 0 bases short and J 2 bases short, with 5 bases between. Germline V gene lookup returns CDR1 PRHDT and CDR2 FYEKMQ (reference sequence). There are 13 residues in the CDR3. CDR3: CASSLGQTYEQYF. The CDR3 nucleotides read TGTGCCAGCAGCTTAGGACAGACCTACGAGCAGTACTTC.

V usage is TRBV18 and J usage is TRBJ1-6; D is unresolved. Per germline, CDR1 KGHSH and CDR2 LQKENI. V lost 2 bases and J lost 7, with 15 bases in between. The CDR3 runs 16 residues. CDR3: CASSPVSGRINSPLHF. The CDR3 bases are TGTGCCAGCTCACCAGTCTCGGGCAGAATCAATTCACCCCTCCACTTT.

The chain carries TRBV11-2 and TRBJ2-7; D possibly corresponds to TRBD2 (5 bases). V lost 4 bases, J lost 7 bases, and 8 bases lay in between. Germline V gene lookup returns CDR1 SGHAT and CDR2 FQNNGV. The CDR3 runs 11 residues. CDR3 DNA sequence: TGTGCCAGCAGCTCCCGGGGTGAGCAGTACTTC. It translates to CASSSRGEQYF.

The rearrangement uses TRBV9 and TRBJ2-7; no clear D gene. The V end lost 3 bases, the J end lost 7 bases, and 14 bases lay between the germline ends. The CDR3 runs 13 residues. Germline-derived CDR1 and CDR2 are SGDLS and YYNGEE. This CDR3 reads CASSGPNGREQYF. CDR3 DNA sequence: TGTGCCAGCAGCGGCCCCAACGGTAGAGAGCAGTACTTC.

This chain connects TRBV28 to TRBJ2-1, with a weak D call TRBD2 (6 bases). Trimming cost V 5 bases and J 14 bases, with 10 bases left between them. Germline values: CDR1 MDHEN, CDR2 SYDVKM. The CDR3 has 10 residues. CDR3 DNA sequence: TGTGCCAGCAGTACAGGAGGGGAGTTCTTC. Protein sequence: CASSTGGEFF.

The chain is built from TRBV10-1 and TRBJ2-1, with D unclear. The germline V gene has CDR1 WNHNN and CDR2 SYGVQD (reference sequence). CDR3 length: 15 residues. The V gene lost 0 bases and the J gene lost 2 bases, with 8 bases spanning the gap. The CDR3 region has the DNA TGCGCCAGCAGTGAGTCGAAACGGCCCTACAATGAGCAGTTCTTC. It specifies CASSESKRPYNEQFF.

This clone was recorded once. The chain has TRBV3-1 (or the pseudogene TRBV3-2) and TRBJ2-5; D possibly corresponds to TRBD2 (6 bases). V was cut by 2 bases and J by 4 bases, with 11 bases left in between. The CDR3 is made up of 14 amino acids. In germline, CDR1 is LGHDT, CDR2 YNNKEL (reference sequence). The CDR3 here is CASSQSRLGETQYF. As DNA, the CDR3 is TGTGCCAGCAGCCAAAGCCGACTAGGAGAGACCCAGTACTTC.

The chain carries TRBV7-9 and TRBJ1-1, with D unclear. Germline CDR1 and CDR2: SEHNR and FQNEAQ (reference sequence). Trimming stripped 1 base from V and 3 bases from J, with 18 bases between. The CDR3 spans 17 residues. CDR3 DNA sequence: TGTGCCAGCAGCTTAGTATTAGGACCCAAGGCGGACACTGAAGCTTTCTTT. Protein: CASSLVLGPKADTEAFF.

This chain links TRBV7-6 with TRBJ2-1, with D unresolved. There are 15 residues in the CDR3. CDR1 is SGHVS, CDR2 FNYEAQ, per germline. Trimming pared 5 bases from V and 1 base from J, leaving 12 bases between. The CDR3 sequence is CASSPTPQSYNEQFF. The CDR3, as DNA: TGTGCCAGCAGCCCAACACCACAATCCTACAATGAGCAGTTCTTC.

The rearrangement joins TRBV24-1 to TRBJ2-1; 9 bases line up with TRBD1. This CDR3 is 16 amino acids long. The trim removed 4 bases at V and 3 bases at J, leaving 6 bases unmatched. Germline V CDR1 and CDR2: KGHDR, SFDVKD. The CDR3 protein is CATSDLDRGDYNEQFF. The CDR3 DNA follows: TGTGCCACCAGTGACCTCGACAGGGGGGACTACAATGAGCAGTTCTTC.

V and J are TRBV19 and TRBJ1-1; D might be TRBD1 (5 bases). The CDR3 is 15 amino acids. V lost 7 bases and J lost 0, with 15 bases in between. Germline V gives CDR1 LNHDA, CDR2 SQIVND (reference sequence). CDR3 nucleotides: TGTGCCAGTACCCCCTCGGGGCCCATGAACACTGAAGCTTTCTTT. Translation: CASTPSGPMNTEAFF.

The rearrangement links TRBV6-5 to TRBJ2-1; D may be TRBD1 (5 bases). Germline values: CDR1 MNHEY, CDR2 SVGAGI. The CDR3 extends over 13 amino acids. V gave up 2 bases and J gave up 6 bases, with 8 bases separating them. The CDR3 spells CASSYGALNEQFF. CDR3 nucleotides: TGTGCCAGCAGTTACGGGGCCCTCAATGAGCAGTTCTTC.

CDR3 nucleotides: TGTGCCAGCAGCCAAAAGGAGGCTCGGAATTCACCCCTCCACTTT. Its protein is CASSQKEARNSPLHF. This chain links TRBV16 with TRBJ1-6, with D unclear. Trimming cost V 2 bases and J 7 bases, with 12 bases left between them. Germline CDR1 is KGHSY and CDR2 is FQNENV. This CDR3 has 15 residues. The full variable domain, in which reference TRBV16 and TRBJ1-6 provide the parts outside the CDR3, is GEEVAQTPKHLVRGEGQKAKLYCAPIKGHSYVFWYQQVLKNEFKFLISFQNENVFDETGMPKERFSAKCLPNSPCSLEIQATKLEDSAVYFCASSQKEARNSPLHFGNGTRLTVT.

This rearrangement joins TRBV4-1 to TRBJ1-2; D is undetermined. The V gene's germline CDR1 is MGHRA and CDR2 YSYEKL. The CDR3 has 16 residues. Trimming cost V 4 bases and J 5 bases, with 20 bases left between them. As DNA, the CDR3 is TGCGCCAGCAGCCCGCAACCCCGGCCAGACCTGTATGGCTACACCTTC. It is translated as CASSPQPRPDLYGYTF.

This CDR3 is CATSKGTNEKLFF. The CDR3 DNA reads as TGTGCCACCAGCAAGGGTACTAATGAAAAACTGTTTTTT. The V gene is TRBV15, the J gene TRBJ1-4, with no clear D. Germline CDR1 is LNHNV and CDR2 is YYDKDF (reference sequence). Between the trimmed V and J ends, which lost 4 bases and 2 bases, there was a span of 5 bases. This CDR3 contains 13 residues. Drawing the rest from reference TRBV15 and TRBJ1-4, the complete variable domain is DAMVIQNPRYQVTQFGKPVTLSCSQTLNHNVMYWYQQKSSQAPKLLFHYYDKDFNNEADTPDNFQSRRPNTSFCFLDIRSPGLGDTAMYLCATSKGTNEKLFFGSGTQLSVL.

The chain employs TRBV4-1 and TRBJ2-7; tentatively, D is TRBD1 or TRBD2 (6 bases each). Trimming removed 1 base at V and 4 bases at J, with 11 bases between. The CDR3 length is 14 residues. Germline V gene lookup returns CDR1 MGHRA and CDR2 YSYEKL. The CDR3 nucleotides are TGCGCCAGCAGCCAAGGGGGGGACAAATACGAGCAGTACTTC. Translated: CASSQGGDKYEQYF.

The chain employs TRBV7-2 and TRBJ1-2; no clear D. Germline V CDR1 and CDR2: SGHTA, FQGNSA. Trimming shortened V by 7 bases and J by 1 base, and 16 bases separated the two germline ends. The CDR3 runs to 15 residues. The CDR3 loop reads CASTPWAVLNYGYTF. The DNA for the CDR3 is TGTGCCAGCACCCCATGGGCAGTCCTTAACTATGGCTACACCTTC.

This clone was seen more than once but under ten times. The rearrangement joins TRBV29-1 to TRBJ2-3; 9 bases align to TRBD1. After removal of 0 bases from V and 4 bases from J, the junction contained 8 bases not matched to a gene. Per the germline V gene, CDR1 is SQVTM and CDR2 is ANQGSEA. The CDR3 is 16 amino acids. CDR3 bases: TGCAGCGTTGAAGACCCGGGACAGGGAGTCGCAGATACGCAGTATTTT. Translating it yields CSVEDPGQGVADTQYF.

This chain links TRBV6-5 with TRBJ2-7; D perhaps matches TRBD1 (6 bases). Trimming stripped 0 bases from V and 7 bases from J, with 13 bases between. Germline V gives CDR1 MNHEY, CDR2 SVGAGI. This CDR3 has 14 amino acids. CDR3 nucleotide sequence: TGTGCCAGCAGTTACTCGTACAGGGCTGGGGAGCAGTACTTC. Translated: CASSYSYRAGEQYF.

The gene calls are TRBV16 and TRBJ1-1; D gene ambiguous. V lost 3 bases, J lost 7 bases, and 15 bases lay in between. Germline V lookup: CDR1 KGHSY, CDR2 FQNENV. The CDR3 sequence is 14 residues long. The CDR3 nucleotides read TGTGCCAGCAGCCAGGCTAGTGGGTTTAGTGAAGCTTTCTTT. Its protein product is CASSQASGFSEAFF.

The J gene is TRBJ1-2, the V gene TRBV7-9; D might be TRBD1 (5 bases). The V and J ends lost 4 bases and 3 bases respectively, with 12 bases between them. The CDR3 consists of 14 residues. CDR1 SEHNR and CDR2 FQNEAQ come from the germline V gene (reference sequence). The CDR3: CASSSAGPYYGYTF. CDR3 sequence (DNA): TGTGCCAGCAGCTCGGCAGGGCCCTACTATGGCTACACCTTC.

This clone was recorded only once. This sequence joins TRBV5-1 and TRBJ1-1; 9 nucleotides line up with TRBD1. V gave up 4 bases and J gave up 0 bases; unmatched junction bases: 4. The CDR3 is made up of 15 amino acids. The germline V gene encodes CDR1 SGHRS and CDR2 YFSETQ. The CDR3 here is CASSVQGAMNTEAFF. CDR3 nucleotide sequence: TGCGCCAGCAGCGTACAGGGGGCAATGAACACTGAAGCTTTCTTT.

The chain employs TRBV6-5 and TRBJ2-7, with TRBD1 matching over 7 bases. Germline trimming cut 0 bases from V and 1 base from J; bases unmatched to any gene: 0. Per the germline V gene, CDR1 is MNHEY and CDR2 is SVGAGI. The CDR3 is made up of 14 amino acids. For the CDR3, the DNA is TGTGCCAGCAGTTACTCGGGACAGTCCTACGAGCAGTACTTC. This codes for CASSYSGQSYEQYF.